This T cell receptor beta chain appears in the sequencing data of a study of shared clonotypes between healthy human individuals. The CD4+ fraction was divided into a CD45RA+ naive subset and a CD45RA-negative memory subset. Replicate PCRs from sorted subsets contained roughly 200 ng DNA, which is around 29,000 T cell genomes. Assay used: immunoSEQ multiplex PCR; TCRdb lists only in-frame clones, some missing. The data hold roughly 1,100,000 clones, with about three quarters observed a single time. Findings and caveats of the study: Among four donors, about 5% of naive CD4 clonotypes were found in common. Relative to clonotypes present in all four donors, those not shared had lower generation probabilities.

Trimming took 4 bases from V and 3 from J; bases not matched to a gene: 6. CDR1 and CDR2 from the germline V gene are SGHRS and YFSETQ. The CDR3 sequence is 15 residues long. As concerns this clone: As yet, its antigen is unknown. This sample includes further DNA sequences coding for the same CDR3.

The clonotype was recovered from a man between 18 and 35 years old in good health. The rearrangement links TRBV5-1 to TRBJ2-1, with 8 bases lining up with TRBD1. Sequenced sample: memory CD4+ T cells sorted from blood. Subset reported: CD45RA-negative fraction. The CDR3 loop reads CASSQGQGSYNEQFF. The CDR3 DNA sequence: TGCGCCAGCAGCCAAGGACAGGGAAGCTACAATGAGCAGTTCTTC.